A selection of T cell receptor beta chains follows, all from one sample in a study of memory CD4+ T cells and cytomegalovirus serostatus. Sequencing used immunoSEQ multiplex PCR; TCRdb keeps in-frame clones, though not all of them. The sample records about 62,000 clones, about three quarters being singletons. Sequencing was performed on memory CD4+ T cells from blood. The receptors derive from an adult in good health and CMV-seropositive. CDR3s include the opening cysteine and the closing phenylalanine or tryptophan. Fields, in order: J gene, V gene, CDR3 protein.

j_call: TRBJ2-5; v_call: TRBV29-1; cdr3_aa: CSVNADQETQYF
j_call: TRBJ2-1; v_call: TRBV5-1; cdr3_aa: CASSPDLTSGDNEQFF
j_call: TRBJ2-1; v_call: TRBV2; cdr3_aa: CASSEEGERGEQFF
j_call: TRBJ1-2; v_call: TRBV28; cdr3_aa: CASTPGGRYGYTF
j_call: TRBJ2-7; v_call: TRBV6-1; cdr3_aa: CASSQQGPYEQYF
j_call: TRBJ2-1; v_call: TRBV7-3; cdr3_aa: CASSIGLAGKEQFF
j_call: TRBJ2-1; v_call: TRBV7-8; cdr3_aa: CASSPPGLPVGSEQFF
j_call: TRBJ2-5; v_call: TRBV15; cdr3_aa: CATSRGDRDRETQYF
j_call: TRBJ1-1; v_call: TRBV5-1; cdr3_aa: CASSLEPGPLNTEAFF
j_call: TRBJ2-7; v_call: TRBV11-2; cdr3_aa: CASSLDGTVPSEQYF
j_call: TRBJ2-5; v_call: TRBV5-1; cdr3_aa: CASSSRPWTGKEETQYF
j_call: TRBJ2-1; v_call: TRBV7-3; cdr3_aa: CASSLTHAGPDDEQFF
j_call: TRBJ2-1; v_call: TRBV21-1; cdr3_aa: CASSNYPSGVDYEQFF
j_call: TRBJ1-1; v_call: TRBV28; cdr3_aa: CASSLSVGRRNTEAFF
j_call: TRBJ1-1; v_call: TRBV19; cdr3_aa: CASSHGEGNTEAFF